The clone carrying this TCR beta chain was recorded at least ten times. Its antigen is as yet unknown. CDR1 and CDR2 (germline): SGHTA, FQGTGA. V lost 5 bases to trimming and J lost 1 base, with 9 bases between them. CDR3 length equals 13 residues. The data belong to a study of T cell repertoires in cytomegalovirus infection. Background on the study: It can be stated that public TCR beta signatures indicated CMV infection as well as a matching HLA type.

TCRdb itself ran the reads through MiXCR, one entry per CDR3 protein. The table includes approximately 500,000 distinct CDR3 sequences, roughly 12% detected once. Study-level points and caveats: Ex vivo, HLA-C-restricted CMV-specific TCR beta clonotypes prevailed over the rest of the response.

The TCR originated in a human donor in good health (CMV status not recorded). Some clones in this sample may be carry-over from other donors' samples. Sequenced material: PBMCs. The chain is built from TRBV7-3 and TRBJ2-7, with D possibly being TRBD1 (6 bases). The DNA of the CDR3 is TGTGCCAGCAGCACAGGACAGTCCTACGAGCAGTACTTC. Its protein is CASSTGQSYEQYF.